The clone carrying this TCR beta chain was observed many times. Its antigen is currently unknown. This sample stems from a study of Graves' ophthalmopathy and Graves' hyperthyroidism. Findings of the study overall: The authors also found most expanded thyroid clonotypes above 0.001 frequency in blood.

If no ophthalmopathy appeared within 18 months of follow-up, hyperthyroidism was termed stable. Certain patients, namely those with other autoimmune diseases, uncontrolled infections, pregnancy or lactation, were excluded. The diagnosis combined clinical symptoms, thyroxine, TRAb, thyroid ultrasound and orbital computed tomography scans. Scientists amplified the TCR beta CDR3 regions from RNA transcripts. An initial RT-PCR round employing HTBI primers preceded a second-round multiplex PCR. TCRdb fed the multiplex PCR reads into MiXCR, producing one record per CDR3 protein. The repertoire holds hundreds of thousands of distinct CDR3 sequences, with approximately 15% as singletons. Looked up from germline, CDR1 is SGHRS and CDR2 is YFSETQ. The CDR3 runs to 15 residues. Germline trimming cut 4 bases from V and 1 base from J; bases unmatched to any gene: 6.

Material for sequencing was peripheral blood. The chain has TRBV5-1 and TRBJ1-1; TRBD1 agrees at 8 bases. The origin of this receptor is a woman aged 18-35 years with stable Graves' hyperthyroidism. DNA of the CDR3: TGCGCCAGCAGCGGGAGGACAGGGAGGAACACTGAAGCTTTCTTT. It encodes CASSGRTGRNTEAFF.